These 19 T cell receptor beta chains came from one sample sequenced in a study of blood T cell repertoires in COVID-19. This table comes from immunoSEQ multiplex PCR, and its TCRdb copy is limited to in-frame clones, with some not included. The sample contains 250,000 or so clones, roughly 86% of which appear only once. Sequenced input: PBMCs or T cells enriched from blood (not recorded which). The receptors originated from a woman aged 18-29 years who had recovered from COVID-19.

The rearrangement links TRBV7-7 to TRBJ2-3, with 8 bases that match TRBD2. The CDR3 contains 15 residues. Germline V lookup: CDR1 SSHAT, CDR2 FNYEAQ (reference sequence). V lost 5 bases and J lost 8; bases outside the gene matches: 12. The CDR3 coding sequence is TGTGCCAGCAGCACTGGAGCGGGGGCCCTCAGTACGCAGTATTTT. Protein sequence: CASSTGAGALSTQYF.

The chain uses TRBV2 and TRBJ2-7; a weak D match, TRBD2 (6 bases). This CDR3 has 15 residues. V was clipped by 6 bases and J by 2 bases, with 17 bases between them. Germline V CDR1 and CDR2: SNHLY, FYNNEI. CDR3 in DNA: TGTGCCAGCAGCGTCCGGGACTGGCCAACCTACGAGCAGTACTTC. Translation: CASSVRDWPTYEQYF.

The chain combines TRBV10-2 with TRBJ2-7; no clear D. The V end was cut by 0 bases, the J end by 3 bases, with 15 bases between. The CDR3 runs 16 residues. Germline assignment: CDR1 WSHSY and CDR2 SAAADI. DNA of the CDR3: TGCGCCAGCAGTGAGTCTAGCTTACCAGCCGGCTACGAGCAGTACTTC. This sequence encodes CASSESSLPAGYEQYF.

This clone was counted a single time. This chain uses TRBV7-3 with TRBJ2-1; 8 bases are a match to TRBD1. Germline CDR1 reads SGHTA; CDR2 reads FQGTGA. The CDR3 contains 15 residues. V gave up 5 bases and J gave up 2 bases; unmatched junction bases: 5. The DNA for the CDR3 is TGTGCCAGCAGCCGAGGGACAGGACCCTACAATGAGCAGTTCTTC. It yields the protein CASSRGTGPYNEQFF.

The J gene is TRBJ2-1, the V gene TRBV3-1 (or the pseudogene TRBV3-2), with a weak D call TRBD2 (5 bases). The CDR3 consists of 16 residues. Deletions cut 0 bases from V and 0 bases from J, with 9 bases between. CDR1 LGHDT and CDR2 YNNKEL come from the germline V gene (reference sequence). The DNA for the CDR3 is TGTGCCAGCAGCCAAGAAGACACTAGCTCCTACAATGAGCAGTTCTTC. Amino acids: CASSQEDTSSYNEQFF.

This clone was seen a handful of times. The chain has TRBV7-9 and TRBJ1-6; TRBD1 might be the D (6 bases). There are 13 residues in the CDR3. Per the germline V gene, CDR1 is SEHNR and CDR2 is FQNEAQ (reference sequence). Trimming left V 5 bases short and J 4 bases short, with 6 bases between. CDR3 amino acids: CASSGQYNSPLHF. The CDR3 nucleotides are TGTGCCAGCAGCGGACAGTATAATTCACCCCTCCACTTT. Full variable domain (missing parts from reference TRBV7-9 and TRBJ1-6): DTGVSQNPRHKITKRGQNVTFRCDPISEHNRLYWYRQTLGQGPEFLTYFQNEAQLEKSRLLSDRFSAERPKGSFSTLEIQRTEQGDSAMYLCASSGQYNSPLHFGNGTRLTVT.

This chain links TRBV6-1 with TRBJ1-4; a weak D match, TRBD1 (6 bases). Trimming removed 1 base at V and 8 bases at J, with 14 bases between. This CDR3 has 15 amino acids. Germline assignment: CDR1 MNHNS and CDR2 SASEGT. The CDR3 reads CASSEEGGAGEKLFF. The DNA for the CDR3 is TGTGCCAGCAGTGAAGAGGGGGGGGCAGGAGAAAAACTGTTTTTT.

The chain is built from TRBV3-1 (or the pseudogene TRBV3-2) and TRBJ2-7, with 7 bases lining up with TRBD2. V gave up 1 base and J gave up 2 bases; unmatched junction bases: 2. Germline-derived CDR1 and CDR2 are LGHDT and YNNKEL (reference sequence). The CDR3 has 14 residues. The CDR3 bases are TGTGCCAGCAGCCAAGCCGGGACTACCTACGAGCAGTACTTC. This translates into CASSQAGTTYEQYF.

The J gene is TRBJ1-1, the V gene TRBV11-2; possible D gene TRBD1, 5 bases. Per germline, CDR1 SGHAT and CDR2 FQNNGV. This CDR3 region has 18 residues. V was clipped by 4 bases and J by 7 bases, with 28 bases between them. This chain's CDR3 is CASSYTPGGASYFSEAFF. CDR3 in DNA: TGTGCCAGCAGCTATACCCCAGGAGGGGCAAGTTACTTCAGTGAAGCTTTCTTT.

This chain connects TRBV7-9 to TRBJ1-5; D remains unclear. Trimming removed 3 bases from V and 5 bases from J, with 11 bases in between. The CDR3 is made up of 14 amino acids. Germline CDR1 reads SEHNR; CDR2 reads FQNEAQ (reference sequence). The CDR3 nucleotides read TGTGCCAGCAGCTTCGACGGGGTCGATCAGCCCCAGCATTTT. Its protein is CASSFDGVDQPQHF.

The chain has TRBV5-4 and TRBJ2-2; the D is unclear. V dropped 2 bases and J dropped 0 bases, with 8 bases sitting between them. Per germline, CDR1 SGHNT and CDR2 YYREEE (reference sequence). The CDR3 sequence is 15 residues long. The CDR3 DNA follows: TGTGCCAGCAGCTTAAACGCGGCGAACACCGGGGAGCTGTTTTTT. This encodes CASSLNAANTGELFF.

Turning to this clone: Its ends do not fully match the called genes, so a read error is possible. The chain uses TRBV6-1 and TRBJ2-7, with 9 bases that match TRBD2. The CDR3 totals 16 residues. In germline, CDR1 is MNHNS, CDR2 SASEGT. The CDR3 DNA reads as TGTGCCAGCATTGAATGGTTCGGTAGCGGGAGTAACGAGCAGTACTTC. Protein: CASIEWFGSGSNEQYF.

The chain employs TRBV21-1 and TRBJ1-2. TRBV21-1 is reported as a pseudogene. The CDR3 contains 18 residues. This chain's CDR3 is CASSIKTPAAGGLYGYTF. CDR3 sequence (DNA): TGTGCCAGCAGCATAAAAACCCCAGCGGCAGGAGGACTTTATGGCTACACCTTC.

This sequence joins TRBV7-2 and TRBJ1-2, with D perhaps TRBD1 (6 bases). Trimming left V 6 bases short and J 4 bases short, with 18 bases between. There are 15 residues in the CDR3. The germline gives CDR1 SGHTA, CDR2 FQGNSA. The CDR3 region has the DNA TGTGCCAGCAGGTTACGACAGGAAACAGGCTATGGCTACACCTTC. Translating it yields CASRLRQETGYGYTF.

The rearrangement joins TRBV20-1 to TRBJ2-7; 9 nucleotides line up with TRBD2. Germline values: CDR1 DFQATT, CDR2 SNEGSKA (reference sequence). This CDR3 has 14 amino acids. The junction had 4 bases not matched to a gene; V was cut back by 3 bases and J by 1 base. The CDR3 DNA sequence: TGCAGTGCTAGTTTTAGCGGGAGTTCCTACGAGCAGTACTTC. Protein product: CSASFSGSSYEQYF.

V usage is TRBV19 and J usage is TRBJ2-1; D may be TRBD2 (5 bases). The CDR3 is made up of 14 amino acids. The V end lost 10 bases, the J end lost 4 bases, and 17 bases lay between the germline ends. Germline values: CDR1 LNHDA, CDR2 SQIVND (reference sequence). This CDR3 is CATGFGTRYNEQFF. CDR3 bases: TGTGCCACGGGGTTCGGAACACGGTACAATGAGCAGTTCTTC.

This clone has more than one count but fewer than ten. The V and J genes are TRBV3-1 (or the pseudogene TRBV3-2) and TRBJ2-7, with 10 bases fitting TRBD2. CDR3 length equals 16 residues. The trim removed 4 bases at V and 2 bases at J, leaving 8 bases unmatched. The germline V gene has CDR1 LGHDT and CDR2 YNNKEL (reference sequence). CDR3 nucleotides: TGTGCCAGCAGCCCCGTGGTAGCGGGGGGAACCTACGAGCAGTACTTC. Protein product: CASSPVVAGGTYEQYF.

The gene calls are TRBV21-1 and TRBJ1-4. TRBV21-1 represents a pseudogene. This CDR3 is built from 14 residues. The CDR3 loop reads CASSPPGGSEKLFF. DNA of the CDR3: TGTGCCAGCAGCCCCCCGGGGGGGAGTGAAAAACTGTTTTTT.

The V gene is TRBV6-5, the J gene TRBJ1-1; TRBD1 matches 8 bases. Germline V CDR1 and CDR2: MNHEY, SVGAGI. The CDR3 runs to 14 residues. With 2 bases clipped from V and 6 bases from J, the junction kept 5 bases outside the gene matches. DNA for the CDR3: TGTGCCAGCAGTTACGCCCCGACAGGGGCTGAAGCTTTCTTT. As protein: CASSYAPTGAEAFF.